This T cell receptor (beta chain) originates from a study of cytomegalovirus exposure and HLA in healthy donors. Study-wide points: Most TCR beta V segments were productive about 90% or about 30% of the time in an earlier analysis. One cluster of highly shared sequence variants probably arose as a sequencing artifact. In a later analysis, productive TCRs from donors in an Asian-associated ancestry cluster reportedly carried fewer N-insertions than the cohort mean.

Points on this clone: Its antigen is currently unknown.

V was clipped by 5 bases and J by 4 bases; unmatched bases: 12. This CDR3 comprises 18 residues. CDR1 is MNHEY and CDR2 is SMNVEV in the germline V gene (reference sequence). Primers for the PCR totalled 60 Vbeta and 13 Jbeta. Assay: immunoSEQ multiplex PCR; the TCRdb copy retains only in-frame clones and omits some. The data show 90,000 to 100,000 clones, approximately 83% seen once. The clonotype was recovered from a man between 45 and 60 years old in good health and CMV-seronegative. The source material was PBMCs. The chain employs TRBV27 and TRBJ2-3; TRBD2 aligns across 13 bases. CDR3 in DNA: TGTGCCAGCAGTCCTGGACTAGCGGGGGATGCACAGCCAGATACGCAGTATTTT. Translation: CASSPGLAGDAQPDTQYF.